This T cell receptor beta chain emerged from a study of blood T cell repertoires in COVID-19. Study in general: PBMCs, B-cell-depleted T cells, or T cells were the source of the cDNA or gDNA that made up the material.

Clones were read by immunoSEQ multiplex PCR, and TCRdb kept only the in-frame ones, dropping some. This sample carries under 200,000 clones, approximately 80% of them seen once, and the ten largest clones take roughly 2.9%. Germline V lookup: CDR1 SGHNT, CDR2 YYREEE (reference sequence). V was trimmed by 5 bases and J by 3 bases, leaving 8 bases between them. The CDR3 runs 13 residues. This clone was detected a few times. The origin of this receptor is a woman in her sixties with acute or convalescent COVID-19. The rearrangement uses TRBV5-4 and TRBJ2-2; possibly TRBD2 for D (5 bases). The sequenced sample was peripheral blood. CDR3 residues: CASRRLHTGELFF. CDR3 DNA sequence: TGTGCCAGCAGGAGACTACACACCGGGGAGCTGTTTTTT.